These T cell receptor beta chains were read from a single sample in a study of T cells after yellow fever vaccination. TCRdb processed the 5' RACE reads anew with MiXCR; each CDR3 protein has one entry. The repertoire consists of a few hundred thousand distinct CDR3 sequences, with 17% occurring once and the leading ten covering approximately 15%. The input for sequencing was PBMCs, taken 5 days after the first yellow fever vaccination. These receptors all stem from a man aged 18 to 30 who received the YFV17D yellow fever vaccine. The CDR3 runs from the conserved cysteine through the conserved F or W. Each record gives: clone size, V gene, D gene, J gene, CDR3 DNA, CDR3 protein. D genes are given only for firm matches. Size is stated for part of the rows, as once, few or many counts, or as a class when the clone is expanded.

many	TRBV3-1	-	TRBJ2-3	TGTGCCAGCAGCCAAGCAGATACGCAGTATTTT	CASSQADTQYF
-	TRBV20-1	-	TRBJ1-6	TGCAGTGCTAGCGTGGCAGGGGAGTTTAATAATTCACCCCTCCACTTT	CSASVAGEFNNSPLHF
few	TRBV5-1	-	TRBJ2-2	TGCGCCAGCAGCTCAGACCCGACAGGGAACACCGGGGAGCTGTTTTTT	CASSSDPTGNTGELFF
few	TRBV7-3	-	TRBJ1-2	TGTGCCAGCAGCTTAGAAACCGGTGGAAGGGCGTATGGCTACACCTTC	CASSLETGGRAYGYTF
few	TRBV4-3	-	TRBJ2-7	TGCGCCAGCAGCCAGGCGGGGCAGTACTTC	CASSQAGQYF
-	TRBV29-1	-	TRBJ1-5	TGCAGCGTTGAAGTCGGGGGGGGGCAGCCCCAGCATTTT	CSVEVGGGQPQHF
-	TRBV29-1	-	TRBJ2-5	TGCAGCGTTGTGCCTAGCGTATATCAAGAGACCCAGTACTTC	CSVVPSVYQETQYF
-	TRBV20-1	-	TRBJ2-7	TGCAGTGCTAGAGCGGGGGTAACCTACGAGCAGTACTTC	CSARAGVTYEQYF
many	TRBV7-8	-	TRBJ1-1	TGTGCCAGCAGTTACCGTGCGGGCAGCACTGAAGCTTTCTTT	CASSYRAGSTEAFF
-	TRBV5-1	TRBD2	TRBJ2-1	TGCGCCAGCAGCCGAAAGTCACGACTAGCGGGGGGTTACAATGAGCAGTTCTTC	CASSRKSRLAGGYNEQFF
few	TRBV9	-	TRBJ1-1	TGTGCCAGCAGCGTAGATTCAGGGTTCACTGAAGCTTTCTTT	CASSVDSGFTEAFF